The 10 T cell receptor beta chains below come from one sample, sequenced in a study of T cell changes during pregnancy in multiple sclerosis. Clones were read by immunoSEQ multiplex PCR, and TCRdb kept only the in-frame ones, dropping some. The repertoire holds under 45,000 clones, with roughly 91% as singletons. The specimen comprised CD4+ T cells from peripheral blood mononuclear cells, sampled in the second trimester of pregnancy. These receptors all stem from a female donor in good health, enrolled as a control in a pregnancy study.

This chain links TRBV6-5 with TRBJ1-1; maybe TRBD1 (6 bases). V dropped 2 bases and J dropped 5 bases, with 15 bases sitting between them. CDR3 length: 15 amino acids. CDR1 is MNHEY and CDR2 is SVGAGI in the germline V gene. CDR3 loop: CASSYGGAEWTEAFF. CDR3 in DNA: TGTGCCAGCAGTTACGGGGGGGCGGAGTGGACTGAAGCTTTCTTT.

The chain employs TRBV27 and TRBJ1-2; D may be TRBD1 (5 bases). Trimming pared 5 bases from V and 3 bases from J, leaving 16 bases between. CDR1 and CDR2 from the germline V gene are MNHEY and SMNVEV (reference sequence). The CDR3 is made up of 15 amino acids. This chain's CDR3 is CASSPGHLAYYGYTF. In nucleotides, the CDR3 is TGTGCCAGCAGTCCCGGACACCTGGCTTACTATGGCTACACCTTC.

CDR3 residues: CASSLVGQGRISSGNTIYF. The CDR3 DNA is TGCGCCAGCAGCTTGGTCGGGCAGGGTCGGATCAGCTCTGGAAACACCATATATTTT. The chain joins TRBV5-1 to TRBJ1-3; D is perhaps TRBD1 (5 bases). Germline V gives CDR1 SGHRS, CDR2 YFSETQ. The V and J ends lost 0 bases and 0 bases respectively, with 19 bases between them. The CDR3 has 19 amino acids.

This clone was picked up one time. The V call is TRBV5-1, the J call TRBJ1-3; D unclear. The CDR3 contains 15 residues. V was shortened by 0 bases and J by 8 bases, with 15 bases between the two germline ends. Germline V lookup: CDR1 SGHRS, CDR2 YFSETQ. CDR3 bases: TGCGCCAGCAGCTTGGGACCCCTTAGCGTGGACACCATATATTTT. Protein sequence: CASSLGPLSVDTIYF. Based on the CDR3 plus reference TRBV5-1 and TRBJ1-3, the full variable domain is KAGVTQTPRYLIKTRGQQVTLSCSPISGHRSVSWYQQTPGQGLQFLFEYFSETQRNKGNFPGRFSGRQFSNSRSEMNVSTLELGDSALYLCASSLGPLSVDTIYFGEGSWLTVV.

V is TRBV7-2 and J is TRBJ2-5, with 9 nucleotides matching TRBD2. The V segment lost 5 bases and the J segment 4 bases; nucleotides outside the gene matches: 5. CDR3 length: 14 residues. In germline, CDR1 is SGHTA, CDR2 FQGNSA. The CDR3 sequence: CASSPGTSRETQYF. CDR3 sequence (DNA): TGTGCCAGCAGCCCTGGGACTAGCCGAGAGACCCAGTACTTC.

The chain carries TRBV11-2 and TRBJ2-1; 7 bases align to TRBD2. This CDR3 contains 17 residues. The germline V gene encodes CDR1 SGHAT and CDR2 FQNNGV. After removal of 1 base from V and 2 bases from J, the junction contained 8 bases not matched to a gene. CDR3 sequence: CASSLGTGRPPYNEQFF. The CDR3 DNA follows: TGTGCCAGCAGCTTAGGTACCGGGAGGCCTCCCTACAATGAGCAGTTCTTC.

This clone has just a few counts. This CDR3 reads CASSYWLAGTQETQYF. The CDR3, as DNA: TGTGCCAGCAGTTACTGGCTAGCGGGGACCCAAGAGACCCAGTACTTC. The chain joins TRBV6-5 to TRBJ2-5, with 9 bases that match TRBD2. The CDR3 runs 16 residues. The V gene's germline CDR1 is MNHEY and CDR2 SVGAGI. With V trimmed by 1 base and J by 1 base, 4 bases remained unmatched.

The gene calls are TRBV28 and TRBJ2-7, with 9 bases matching TRBD2. The CDR3 has 22 amino acids. V was pared by 6 bases and J by 1 base, with 28 bases of the junction left unmatched. Germline V gene sequence: CDR1 MDHEN, CDR2 SYDVKM. This CDR3 is CASSKPGLGLALAPRGSYEQYF. The CDR3 region has the DNA TGTGCCAGCAGCAAACCGGGACTGGGACTAGCCTTGGCGCCTCGGGGGTCCTACGAGCAGTACTTC.

This chain links TRBV7-6 with TRBJ1-1; tentatively, D is TRBD1 (6 bases). Germline V gene sequence: CDR1 SGHVS, CDR2 FNYEAQ. The CDR3 has 16 amino acids. V was clipped by 1 base and J by 0 bases, with 12 bases between them. The CDR3 nucleotides read TGTGCCAGCAGCTTAGGCCAGGGGCGCATGAACACTGAAGCTTTCTTT. It is translated as CASSLGQGRMNTEAFF.

This clone was seen a handful of times. This rearrangement joins TRBV5-6 to TRBJ2-7, with TRBD2 matching 7 bases. Germline assignment: CDR1 SGHDT and CDR2 YYEEEE. This CDR3 spans 16 amino acids. The junction had 12 bases not matched to a gene; V was cut back by 4 bases and J by 2 bases. CDR3 sequence: CASSQWGLAGAYEQYF. Here the CDR3 DNA reads TGTGCCAGCAGCCAATGGGGTCTGGCGGGGGCCTACGAGCAGTACTTC. The whole variable domain, remainder taken from reference TRBV5-6 and TRBJ2-7, is DAGVTQSPTHLIKTRGQQVTLRCSPKSGHDTVSWYQQALGQGPQFIFQYYEEEERQRGNFPDRFSGHQFPNYSSELNVNALLLGDSALYLCASSQWGLAGAYEQYFGPGTRLTVT.